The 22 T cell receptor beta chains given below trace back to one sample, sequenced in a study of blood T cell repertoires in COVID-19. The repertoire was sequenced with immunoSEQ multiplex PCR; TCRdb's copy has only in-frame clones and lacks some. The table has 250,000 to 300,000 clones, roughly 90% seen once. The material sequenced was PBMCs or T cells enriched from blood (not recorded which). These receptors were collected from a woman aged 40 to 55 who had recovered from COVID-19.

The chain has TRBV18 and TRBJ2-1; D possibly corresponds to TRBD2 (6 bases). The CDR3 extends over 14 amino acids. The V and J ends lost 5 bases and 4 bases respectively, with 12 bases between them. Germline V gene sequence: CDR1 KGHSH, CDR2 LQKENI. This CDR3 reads CASSGIAAYNEQFF. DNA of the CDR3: TGTGCCAGCTCAGGAATAGCGGCTTACAATGAGCAGTTCTTC. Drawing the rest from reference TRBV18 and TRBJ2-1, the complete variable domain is NAGVMQNPRHLVRRRGQEARLRCSPMKGHSHVYWYRQLPEEGLKFMVYLQKENIIDESGMPKERFSAEFPKEGPSILRIQQVVRGDSAAYFCASSGIAAYNEQFFGPGTRLTVL.

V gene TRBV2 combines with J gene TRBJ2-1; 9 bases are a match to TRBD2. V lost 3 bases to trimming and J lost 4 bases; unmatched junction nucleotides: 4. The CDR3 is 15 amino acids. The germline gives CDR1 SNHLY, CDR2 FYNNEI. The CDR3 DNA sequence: TGTGCCAGCAGTGACCTAGCGGGGTATTACAATGAGCAGTTCTTC. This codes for CASSDLAGYYNEQFF.

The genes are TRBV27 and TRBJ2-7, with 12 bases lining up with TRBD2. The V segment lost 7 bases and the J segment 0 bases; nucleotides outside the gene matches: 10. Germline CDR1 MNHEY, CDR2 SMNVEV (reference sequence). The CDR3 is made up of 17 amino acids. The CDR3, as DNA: TGTGCCAGCAAGGGAGGGACTAGCGGGTCCAGCTCCTACGAGCAGTACTTC. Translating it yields CASKGGTSGSSSYEQYF.

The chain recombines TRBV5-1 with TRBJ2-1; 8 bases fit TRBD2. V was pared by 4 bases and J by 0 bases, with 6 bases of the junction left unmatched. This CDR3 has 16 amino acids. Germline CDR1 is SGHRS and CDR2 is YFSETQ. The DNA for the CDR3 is TGCGCCAGCAGCGATAGCGGGGTATACTCCTACAATGAGCAGTTCTTC. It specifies CASSDSGVYSYNEQFF.

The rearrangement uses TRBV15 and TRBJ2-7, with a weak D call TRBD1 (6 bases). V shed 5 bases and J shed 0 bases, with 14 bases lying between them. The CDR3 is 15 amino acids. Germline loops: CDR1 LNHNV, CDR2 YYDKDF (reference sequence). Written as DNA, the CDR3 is TGTGCCACCAGCCCCTGGACAGTCATCTCCTACGAGCAGTACTTC. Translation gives CATSPWTVISYEQYF.

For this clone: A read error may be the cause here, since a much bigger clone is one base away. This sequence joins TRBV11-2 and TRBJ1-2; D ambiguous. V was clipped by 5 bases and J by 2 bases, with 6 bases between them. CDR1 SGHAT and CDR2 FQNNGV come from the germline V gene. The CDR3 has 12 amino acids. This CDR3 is CASSLYNYGYTF. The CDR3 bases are TGTGCCAGCAGCCTATACAACTATGGCTACACCTTC.

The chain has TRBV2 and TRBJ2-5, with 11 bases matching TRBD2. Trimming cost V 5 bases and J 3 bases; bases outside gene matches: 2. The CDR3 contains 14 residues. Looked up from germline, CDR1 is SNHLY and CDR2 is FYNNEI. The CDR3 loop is CASSLLAGEETQYF. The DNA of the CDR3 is TGTGCCAGCAGTTTACTAGCGGGAGAAGAGACCCAGTACTTC.

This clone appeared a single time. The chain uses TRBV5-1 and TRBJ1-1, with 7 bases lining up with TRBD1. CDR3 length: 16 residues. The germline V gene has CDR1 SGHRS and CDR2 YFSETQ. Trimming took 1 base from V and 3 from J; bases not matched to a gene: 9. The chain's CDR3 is CASSLSTGAGDTEAFF. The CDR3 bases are TGCGCCAGCAGCTTGTCTACAGGGGCGGGTGACACTGAAGCTTTCTTT.

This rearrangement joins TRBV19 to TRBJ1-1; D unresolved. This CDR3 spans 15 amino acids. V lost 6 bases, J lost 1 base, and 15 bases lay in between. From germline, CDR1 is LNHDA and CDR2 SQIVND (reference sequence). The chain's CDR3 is CASSSWGGPNTEAFF. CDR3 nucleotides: TGTGCCAGTAGCAGCTGGGGAGGACCGAACACTGAAGCTTTCTTT. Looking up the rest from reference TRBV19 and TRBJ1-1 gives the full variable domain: DGGITQSPKYLFRKEGQNVTLSCEQNLNHDAMYWYRQDPGQGLRLIYYSQIVNDFQKGDIAEGYSVSREKKESFPLTVTSAQKNPTAFYLCASSSWGGPNTEAFFGQGTRLTVV.

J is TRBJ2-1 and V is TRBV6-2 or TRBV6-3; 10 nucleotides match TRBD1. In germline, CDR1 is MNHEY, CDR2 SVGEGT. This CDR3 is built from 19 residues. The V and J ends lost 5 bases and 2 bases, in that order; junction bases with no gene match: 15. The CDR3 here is CASSTSPHDRGLTYNEQFF. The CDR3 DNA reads TGTGCCAGCAGTACCTCCCCCCACGACAGGGGGCTAACCTACAATGAGCAGTTCTTC.

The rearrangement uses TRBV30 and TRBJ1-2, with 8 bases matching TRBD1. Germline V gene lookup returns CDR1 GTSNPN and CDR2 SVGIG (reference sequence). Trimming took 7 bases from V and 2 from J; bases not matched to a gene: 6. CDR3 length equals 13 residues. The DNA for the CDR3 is TGTGCCTTGGAACGGACAGGGAACTATGGCTACACCTTC. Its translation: CALERTGNYGYTF. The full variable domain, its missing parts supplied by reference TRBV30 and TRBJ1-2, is SQTIHQWPATLVQPVGSPLSLECTVEGTSNPNLYWYRQAAGRGLQLLFYSVGIGQISSEVPQNLSASRPQDRQFILSSKKLLLSDSGFYLCALERTGNYGYTFGSGTRLTVV.

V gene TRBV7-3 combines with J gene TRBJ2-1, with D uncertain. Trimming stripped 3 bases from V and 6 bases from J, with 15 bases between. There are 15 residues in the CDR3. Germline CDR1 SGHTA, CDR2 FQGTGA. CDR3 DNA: TGTGCCAGCAGCTTCGACAAATCCCCCCTCAATGAGCAGTTCTTC. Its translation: CASSFDKSPLNEQFF.

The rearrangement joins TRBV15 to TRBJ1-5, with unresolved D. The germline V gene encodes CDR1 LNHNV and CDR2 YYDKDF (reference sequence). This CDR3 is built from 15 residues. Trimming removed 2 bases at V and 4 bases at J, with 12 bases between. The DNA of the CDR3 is TGTGCCACCAGCAGAAGAAACGGTGTTAATCAGCCCCAGCATTTT. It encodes CATSRRNGVNQPQHF.

CDR3 bases: TGTGCCAGCAGTCGCGAGGACAGGGGGCCGAACACCGGGGAGCTGTTTTTT. It yields the protein CASSREDRGPNTGELFF. V usage is TRBV27 and J usage is TRBJ2-2, with TRBD1 matching over 11 bases. This CDR3 is 17 amino acids long. With 5 bases clipped from V and 0 bases from J, the junction kept 5 bases outside the gene matches. Germline CDR1 MNHEY, CDR2 SMNVEV (reference sequence).

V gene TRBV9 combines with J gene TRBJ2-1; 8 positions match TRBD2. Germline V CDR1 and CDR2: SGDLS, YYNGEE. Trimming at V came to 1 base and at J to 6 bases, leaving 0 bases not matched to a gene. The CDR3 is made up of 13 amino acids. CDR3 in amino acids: CASSVLAGNEQFF. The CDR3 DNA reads TGTGCCAGCAGCGTACTAGCGGGCAATGAGCAGTTCTTC. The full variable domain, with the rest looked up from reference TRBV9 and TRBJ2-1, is DSGVTQTPKHLITATGQRVTLRCSPRSGDLSVYWYQQSLDQGLQFLIQYYNGEERAKGNILERFSAQQFPDLHSELNLSSLELGDSALYFCASSVLAGNEQFFGPGTRLTVL.

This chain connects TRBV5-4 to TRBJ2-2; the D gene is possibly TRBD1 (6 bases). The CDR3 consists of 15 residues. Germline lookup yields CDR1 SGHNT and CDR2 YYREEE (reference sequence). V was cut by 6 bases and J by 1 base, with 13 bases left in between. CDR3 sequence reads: CASNVQGVNTGELFF. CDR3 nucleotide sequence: TGTGCCAGCAACGTACAGGGCGTGAACACCGGGGAGCTGTTTTTT. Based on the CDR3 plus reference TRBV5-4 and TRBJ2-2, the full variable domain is ETGVTQSPTHLIKTRGQQVTLRCSSQSGHNTVSWYQQALGQGPQFIFQYYREEENGRGNFPPRFSGLQFPNYSSELNVNALELDDSALYLCASNVQGVNTGELFFGEGSRLTVL.

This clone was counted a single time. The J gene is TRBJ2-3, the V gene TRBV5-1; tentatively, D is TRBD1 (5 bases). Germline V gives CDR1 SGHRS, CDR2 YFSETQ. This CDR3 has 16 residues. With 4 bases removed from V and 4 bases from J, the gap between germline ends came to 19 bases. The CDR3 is CASSPSRKGVSDTQYF. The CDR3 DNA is TGCGCCAGCAGCCCCTCTCGTAAAGGGGTATCAGATACGCAGTATTTT. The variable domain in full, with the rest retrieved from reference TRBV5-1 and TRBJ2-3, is KAGVTQTPRYLIKTRGQQVTLSCSPISGHRSVSWYQQTPGQGLQFLFEYFSETQRNKGNFPGRFSGRQFSNSRSEMNVSTLELGDSALYLCASSPSRKGVSDTQYFGPGTRLTVL.

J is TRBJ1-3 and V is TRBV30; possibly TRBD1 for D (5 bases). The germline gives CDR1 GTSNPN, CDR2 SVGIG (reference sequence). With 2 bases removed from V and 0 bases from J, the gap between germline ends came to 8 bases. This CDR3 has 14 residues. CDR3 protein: CAWSSGFSGNTIYF. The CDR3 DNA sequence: TGTGCCTGGAGTTCAGGGTTCTCTGGAAACACCATATATTTT.

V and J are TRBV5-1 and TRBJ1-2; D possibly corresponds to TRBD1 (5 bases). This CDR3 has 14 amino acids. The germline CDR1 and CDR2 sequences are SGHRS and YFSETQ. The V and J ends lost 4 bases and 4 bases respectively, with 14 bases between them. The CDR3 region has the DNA TGCGCCAGCAGCCCGCAGGGTGTCGGCTATGGCTACACCTTC. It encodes CASSPQGVGYGYTF.

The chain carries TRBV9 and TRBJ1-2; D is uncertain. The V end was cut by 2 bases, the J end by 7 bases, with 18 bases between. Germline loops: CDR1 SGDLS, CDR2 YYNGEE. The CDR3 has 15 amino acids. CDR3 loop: CASSVSAGSRGGYTF. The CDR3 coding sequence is TGTGCCAGCAGCGTGTCGGCCGGATCGAGAGGTGGCTACACCTTC.

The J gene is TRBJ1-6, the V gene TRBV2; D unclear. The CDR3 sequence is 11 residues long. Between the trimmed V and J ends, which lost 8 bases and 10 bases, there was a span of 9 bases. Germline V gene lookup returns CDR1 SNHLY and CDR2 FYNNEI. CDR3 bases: TGTGCCAGCCATTCCCGGTCACCCCTCCACTTT. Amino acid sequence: CASHSRSPLHF.

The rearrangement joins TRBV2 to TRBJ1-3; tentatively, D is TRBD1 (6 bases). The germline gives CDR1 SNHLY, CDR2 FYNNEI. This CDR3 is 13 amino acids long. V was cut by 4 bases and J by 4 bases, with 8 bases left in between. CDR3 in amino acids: CASSGQGGNTIYF. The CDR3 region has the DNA TGTGCCAGCAGTGGTCAGGGGGGAAACACCATATATTTT.